This T cell receptor (beta chain) was identified during a study of blood T cell repertoires in COVID-19. This CDR3 is 16 amino acids long. Per the germline V gene, CDR1 is KGHSH and CDR2 is LQKENI. The trim removed 6 bases at V and 5 bases at J, leaving 8 bases unmatched. Assay: immunoSEQ multiplex PCR; the TCRdb copy retains only in-frame clones and omits some. The sample lists around 190,000 clones; around four fifths were seen once. Source material: PBMCs or T cells enriched from blood (not recorded which). V usage is TRBV18 and J usage is TRBJ1-5; 12 positions match TRBD1. The receptor comes from a man aged 35 to 55 who had recovered from COVID-19. The CDR3 protein is CASSWAGQGADQPQHF. The CDR3 bases are TGTGCCAGCTCGTGGGCGGGACAGGGGGCCGATCAGCCCCAGCATTTT.